This T cell receptor (beta chain) is drawn from a study of memory CD8 T cells in hepatitis C reinfection. General study results and limits: Only four or five donors prevented definitive conclusions about public clonotypes.

Regarding time point: pre-reinfection, 55 to 20 weeks before reinfection detection. No in vitro expansion preceded TCR sequencing of the sorted cells. Method: immunoSEQ multiplex PCR; TCRdb's copy keeps in-frame clones and lacks some. The data hold just over 50,000 clones, with about nine tenths observed a single time. With respect to this clone: Its antigen is undetermined.

The sequence was collected from a man aged 18 to 35 with hepatitis C virus infection. Sequencing was performed on naive CD8+ T cells sorted from blood.

DNA for the CDR3: TGTGCCAGCAGCCATAAAGGACAGGCGGGAGGGGGTAATGAGCAGTTCTTC. This translates into CASSHKGQAGGGNEQFF. V gene TRBV4-2 combines with J gene TRBJ2-1; TRBD2 agrees at 9 bases. Germline CDR1 is LGHNA and CDR2 is YNFKEQ. The CDR3 spans 17 residues. Trimming took 3 bases from V and 7 from J; bases not matched to a gene: 13.